Below are 6 T cell receptor beta chains sequenced from a single sample in a study of OX40 agonist ivuxolimab in advanced cancers. TCRdb's copy holds only in-frame clones and misses some; the assay was immunoSEQ multiplex PCR. The sample carries some 90,000 clones, about 87% recorded once. The material was CD4+ or CD8+ T cells sorted from blood, obtained in a trial of the OX40 agonist ivuxolimab. Receptor source: an adult with an advanced solid tumor such as melanoma, head and neck, liver or kidney cancer.

The V and J genes are TRBV10-2 and TRBJ2-2; D is ambiguous. The germline V gene has CDR1 WSHSY and CDR2 SAAADI. The CDR3 is made up of 14 amino acids. The germline V and J ends were trimmed by 4 bases and 0 bases, with 6 bases remaining between them. CDR3 nucleotide sequence: TGCGCCAGCAGTGCCCTAGCGAACACCGGGGAGCTGTTTTTT. Amino acid sequence: CASSALANTGELFF.

This clone is a singleton in its sample. The DNA of the CDR3 is TGTGCCAGTACCCCGGGAGGGGGAGGGAATGAGCAGTTCTTC. This codes for CASTPGGGGNEQFF. This rearrangement joins TRBV19 to TRBJ2-1, with 8 bases fitting TRBD2. The ends lost 7 bases at V and 7 bases at J; junction bases unmatched: 9. From germline, CDR1 is LNHDA and CDR2 SQIVND (reference sequence). The CDR3 consists of 14 residues.

This clone showed up just once. CDR3 DNA sequence: TGTGCCAGCAGCTCGGCAGGGGGGGCCTATGGCTACACCTTC. It encodes CASSSAGGAYGYTF. This rearrangement joins TRBV7-3 to TRBJ1-2; 7 bases are shared with TRBD1. The J segment lost 4 bases and the V segment lost 4 bases, leaving 6 bases of the junction unmatched. Germline V CDR1 and CDR2: SGHTA, FQGTGA. The CDR3 spans 14 residues.

This rearrangement joins TRBV28 to TRBJ2-2; D is possibly TRBD2 (6 bases). Trimming took off 6 bases at V and 5 bases at J, with 13 bases between the two ends. Germline lookup yields CDR1 MDHEN and CDR2 SYDVKM. The CDR3 is 14 residues long. CDR3 in amino acids: CASRGGVATGELFF. The CDR3 bases are TGTGCCAGCAGGGGCGGGGTAGCGACCGGGGAGCTGTTTTTT.

The V and J genes are TRBV6-1 and TRBJ2-1, with TRBD1 matching 8 bases. V was pared by 4 bases and J by 8 bases, with 1 base of the junction left unmatched. Germline assignment: CDR1 MNHNS and CDR2 SASEGT. The CDR3 spans 12 residues. As DNA, the CDR3 is TGTGCCAGCAGTGCACAGGGGGATGAGCAGTTCTTC. Translation: CASSAQGDEQFF.

The rearrangement uses TRBV27 and TRBJ2-2; D is unclear. This CDR3 has 13 residues. Trimming pared 1 base from V and 3 bases from J, leaving 3 bases between. Germline lookup yields CDR1 MNHEY and CDR2 SMNVEV (reference sequence). The CDR3 nucleotides read TGTGCCAGCAGTTTATTATACACCGGGGAGCTGTTTTTT. Protein: CASSLLYTGELFF.